The clone carrying this T cell receptor beta chain was detected many times. Germline CDR1 MDHEN, CDR2 SYDVKM. The CDR3 extends over 16 amino acids. With 2 bases removed from V and 2 bases from J, the gap between germline ends came to 10 bases. These data originate in a study of CD8+ T cells in alopecia areata. Treatment specified: oral pan-JAK inhibitor, 5-10 mg twice daily. cDNA serving as the sequencing template came from extracted, reverse transcribed RNA. Here immunoSEQ multiplex PCR was the method, and the copy in TCRdb shows in-frame clones only, minus some. The sample consists of more than 200,000 clones, approximately 40% of them appearing once.

The chain joins TRBV28 to TRBJ2-6; no firm D call. The sequence came from a human donor with alopecia areata. The source was CD4+ T cells sorted from blood, collected between weeks 36 and 40, from a patient treated with tofacitinib. CDR3 sequence reads: CASSLTQDAGANVLTF. The CDR3 DNA reads TGTGCCAGCAGTTTAACCCAGGACGCTGGGGCCAACGTCCTGACTTTC.